One sample yielded the 7 T cell receptor beta chains listed below, sequenced in a study of blood T cell repertoires in COVID-19. Clones were read by immunoSEQ multiplex PCR, and TCRdb kept only the in-frame ones, dropping some. The sample includes some 150,000 clones, 75% to 80% seen only once; the top ten take under 3%. Sequenced material: PBMCs or T cells enriched from blood (not recorded which). The receptor set was obtained from a woman aged 50 to 60 who had recovered from COVID-19.

CDR3 amino acids: CASSLGAGTLDSPLHF. CDR3 in DNA: TGTGCCAGCAGCTTAGGGGCAGGGACTTTGGATTCACCCCTCCACTTT. The V and J genes are TRBV11-2 and TRBJ1-6; D possibly corresponds to TRBD1 (5 bases). The CDR3 covers 16 residues. Germline CDR1 SGHAT, CDR2 FQNNGV. V lost 1 base, J lost 8 bases, and 15 bases lay in between.

This clone was seen only a few times. The chain links TRBV11-2 to TRBJ1-5; D call uncertain. The germline CDR1 and CDR2 sequences are SGHAT and FQNNGV. V lost 5 bases to trimming and J lost 7 bases, with 15 bases between them. This CDR3 is 14 amino acids long. Written as DNA, the CDR3 is TGTGCCAGCAGCCCCTCCTCTGCAGGACAGCCCCAGCATTTT. This codes for CASSPSSAGQPQHF. Full variable domain (outside the CDR3, taken from reference TRBV11-2 and TRBJ1-5): EAGVAQSPRYKIIEKRQSVAFWCNPISGHATLYWYQQILGQGPKLLIQFQNNGVVDDSQLPKDRFSAERLKGVDSTLKIQPAKLEDSAVYLCASSPSSAGQPQHFGDGTRLSIL.

This chain connects TRBV7-9 to TRBJ1-1; tentative D call: TRBD1 (5 bases). The CDR3 contains 16 residues. The V end was cut by 9 bases, the J end by 1 base, with 21 bases between. The V gene's germline CDR1 is SEHNR and CDR2 FQNEAQ (reference sequence). CDR3 sequence: CASVDPAAQGNTEAFF. The CDR3 region has the DNA TGTGCCAGTGTCGACCCCGCCGCTCAGGGGAACACTGAAGCTTTCTTT.

V usage is TRBV6-5 and J usage is TRBJ1-6; no clear D. From germline, CDR1 is MNHEY and CDR2 SVGAGI. V shed 2 bases and J shed 8 bases, with 10 bases lying between them. The CDR3 runs 14 residues. CDR3 coding DNA: TGTGCCAGCAGTTACGGCGGGCGGGATTCACCCCTCCACTTT. Its protein is CASSYGGRDSPLHF.

V usage is TRBV5-6 and J usage is TRBJ1-2; D is ambiguous. This CDR3 has 17 amino acids. The V gene lost 4 bases and the J gene lost 8 bases, with 27 bases spanning the gap. Germline CDR1 and CDR2: SGHDT and YYEEEE. In DNA, the CDR3 is TGTGCCAGCAGCGCGGTCTCACGAATCGCGCTCCTCGGGGGCTACACCTTC. This codes for CASSAVSRIALLGGYTF.

In DNA form, the CDR3 reads TGTGCCAGCGGTGTAGGAGCGAACACCGGGGAGCTGTTTTTT. This gives the protein CASGVGANTGELFF. The chain is built from TRBV7-3 and TRBJ2-2; D gene unclear. The CDR3 totals 14 residues. Germline V gene data show CDR1 as SGHTA and CDR2 as FQGTGA. V shed 8 bases and J shed 0 bases, with 10 bases lying between them.

The chain combines TRBV7-8 with TRBJ2-3, with TRBD2 matching 10 bases. The CDR3 covers 15 residues. CDR1 and CDR2 from the germline V gene are SGHVS and FQNEAQ. Losses at the gene ends were 5 bases for V and 4 bases for J; bases not matched to a gene: 6. This CDR3 reads CASSPGLARADTQYF. CDR3 coding DNA: TGTGCCAGCAGCCCGGGACTAGCGAGGGCAGATACGCAGTATTTT. The whole variable domain, remainder taken from reference TRBV7-8 and TRBJ2-3, is GAGVSQSPRYKVAKRGQDVALRCDPISGHVSLFWYQQALGQGPEFLTYFQNEAQLDKSGLPSDRFFAERPEGSVSTLKIQRTQQEDSAVYLCASSPGLARADTQYFGPGTRLTVL.